Here is one T cell receptor (beta chain) with its context. These data come from a study of blood T cell repertoires in COVID-19. Study-wide context: The origin of the acute and convalescent COVID-19 samples was the United States, Italy and Spain.

Germline V lookup: CDR1 SGHRS, CDR2 YFSETQ. V shed 4 bases and J 4 bases; nucleotides not matched to a gene: 9. CDR3 size: 16 residues. The assay was immunoSEQ multiplex PCR, and TCRdb's table has in-frame clones only and misses some. The sample holds tens of thousands of clones, approximately 90% seen once. This TCR derives from a man older than 75 with acute or convalescent COVID-19. The source material was peripheral blood. The chain joins TRBV5-1 to TRBJ2-1; 9 bases are shared with TRBD1. The CDR3 spells CASSVGPQGAYNEQFF. Here the CDR3 DNA reads TGCGCCAGCAGCGTGGGGCCACAGGGGGCGTACAATGAGCAGTTCTTC.